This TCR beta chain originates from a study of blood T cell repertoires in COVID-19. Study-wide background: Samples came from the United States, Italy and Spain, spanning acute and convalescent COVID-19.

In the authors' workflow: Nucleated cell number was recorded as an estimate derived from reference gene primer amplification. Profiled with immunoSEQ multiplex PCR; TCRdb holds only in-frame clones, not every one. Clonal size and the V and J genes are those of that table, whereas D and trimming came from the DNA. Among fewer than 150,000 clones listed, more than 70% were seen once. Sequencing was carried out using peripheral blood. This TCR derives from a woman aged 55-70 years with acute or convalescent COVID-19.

The CDR3: CASSVRLLGLDEQFF. The DNA of the CDR3 is TGTGCCAGCAGCGTCCGTTTGCTAGGCCTAGATGAGCAGTTCTTC. V is TRBV5-5 and J is TRBJ2-1; unclear D gene. CDR1 and CDR2 from the germline V gene are SGHKS and YYEKEE (reference sequence). V was pared by 4 bases and J by 8 bases, with 19 bases between. This CDR3 region has 15 residues.